This entry describes one TCR beta chain. Sequence at one end of the junction differs from germline and may be a read error. The entry originates in a study of T cells in Graves' hyperthyroidism and ophthalmopathy. The CDR3 is made up of 16 amino acids. The V gene's germline CDR1 is MNHNS and CDR2 SASEGT. Amplified TCR beta CDR3 regions derived from RNA transcripts. First-round RT-PCR targeting the TCR CDR3 was performed with the HTBI primer set. TCRdb reprocessed the multiplex PCR reads via MiXCR and lists one record per CDR3 protein. The sample records 300,000 to 400,000 distinct CDR3 sequences, roughly a fifth being singletons.

The source material was blood. The rearrangement joins TRBV6-1 to TRBJ2-5; 8 nucleotides line up with TRBD1. This clonotype was obtained from a woman aged 45-59 years with Graves' hyperthyroidism. The CDR3: CAISKGDRGGLNSQYF. The CDR3 DNA is TGTGCCATCAGTAAGGGCGACAGGGGAGGCTTGAATTCCCAGTACTTC.